This record looks at one T cell receptor beta chain sequence and its context. Sequencing used immunoSEQ multiplex PCR; TCRdb keeps in-frame clones, though not all of them. The sample includes some 150,000 clones, 91% seen only once; the top ten take around 1.5%. The CDR3 spans 13 residues. With 7 bases removed from V and 6 bases from J, the gap between germline ends came to 18 bases. Per the germline V gene, CDR1 is SQVTM and CDR2 is ANQGSEA. These data belong to a study of control samples from healthy donors and cancer patients. The sample taken for sequencing was blood. The chain joins TRBV29-1 to TRBJ1-1, with a possible D match to TRBD1 (5 bases). This receptor was obtained from a woman in her twenties or thirties in good health. The CDR3 nucleotides are TGCAGCGACCCGGGCCGGAGGGACCCTGAAGCTTTCTTT. Its translation is CSDPGRRDPEAFF.